This note documents a single TCR beta chain sequence. Which antigen it targets is not known. Base qualities are not provided; no much larger clone lies one nucleotide away. The meaning of the sample's time point label: patch test 2, 6 weeks after DPC sensitization. The label giving this sample's treatment or condition can be read as: therapeutic diphenylcyclopropenone sensitization with weekly scalp DPC. Blood at each patch-test visit was drawn before the patch test was applied. Eligible patients were aged 18 to 70, diagnosed with alopecia, deemed suitable for DPC therapy, and excluded if pregnant. Total RNA was extracted from unfractionated whole blood that had been collected in Tempus Blood RNA tubes. The sample originates from a study of human T cells and chemical hapten exposure (dated by TCRdb to the early 2020s). Regarding the complete study: For sensitization, 2% DPC in acetone was applied to a roughly 2 cm by roughly 2 cm area of upper inner arm skin. Throughout the study period of roughly five months, patients also received therapeutic DPC doses to the scalp every week. Patch testing on the upper back used Finn chambers containing 0.01% DPC, with scoring done after 6 days according to International Contact Dermatitis Research Group standards. The mostly female patient cohort included alopecia areata with under or over 50% scalp involvement, alopecia totalis and alopecia universalis. Libraries were pooled for sequencing, and variation in per-sample TCR yields was attributed mainly to small differences in library volumes within the pool. Peripheral blood TCR repertoire changes were tracked in vivo in alopecia patients during primary and secondary sensitization to the hapten diphenylcyclopropenone (DPC). Blood samples were taken from patients before sensitization (week 0) and then at 2, 6 and about 24 weeks after DPC sensitization. Twenty-nine alopecia patients gave blood for TCR sequencing at one to four time points (pre-sensitization, 2, 6 and 24 weeks).

Libraries were constructed by RACE. For sequencing, a NextSeq 500 was employed. Library preparation attached unique molecular identifiers to individual cDNA molecules for quantitative, reproducible TCR counting. From each blood RNA sample, both TCR alpha and TCR beta chains were sequenced. The study's own analysis went as follows. The median number of TCRs per sample was some 100,000, ranging from roughly 23,224 to 690,600. V, J and CDR3 annotation of the TCR reads was carried out using the Decombinator software suite. To make PS versus PT1 abundance plots, every sample was subsampled to the same number of TCRs (28,000). Expanded TCRs were defined as absent before sensitization and observed at least eight times at the 2-week time point. TCRdb trimmed public reads at Q25 via fastp, called clones via MiXCR and kept in-frame beta chains. Each record represents a unique CDR3 protein, reported with the most common genes and DNA among its rows. None of the V and J calls come from the authors' own analysis; TCRdb made them. This sample has approximately 84,000 distinct CDR3 sequences in its table, and 9.5% to 13% of those were observed once. 1.6% of the sample lies in the top ten.

V ends up 0 bases short and J 7 bases short, with an unmatched junction base count of 8. The CDR3 sequence holds 16 residues, the cysteine and phenylalanine included. Here the CDR3 DNA is all that survives: 48 bases in frame from base 1. Sequences LGHNT (CDR1) and FRNRAP (CDR2) are obtained from the germline V gene. The research as a whole found: DPC sensitization did not change how many TCRs were above 1 in 1000 frequency, and no evidence was found of alterations in global repertoire structure. Expanded TCRs formed significantly more large CDR3 similarity clusters than pre-sensitization or healthy control sets, consistent with antigen-driven responses. After repeated subsampling, changes were observed in the strength of the expansion versus patch-test correlation and in the threshold at which the correlation became significant. Alopecia, a presumed autoimmune disease, was present in all patients, so the immune response of the patients might differ from that of healthy individuals. A positive correlation was found between the number of PT1 expanded TCRs and patch test score, with significance reached at thresholds 8, 16 and 32 but not 4.

The sample was whole blood, taken in connection with sensitization to the hapten diphenylcyclopropenone (DPC). The chain joins TRBV12-5 to TRBJ2-3, and 9 junction bases match TRBD1. The clonotype was recovered from a man aged 18 to 29 with alopecia areata. Some clones in this sample may be carry-over from other donors' samples. Here is the DNA: TGTGCTAGTGGTTTGGTCCTCGGGACAGGGCGCCATACGCAGTATTTT. It specifies CASGLVLGTGRHTQYF.